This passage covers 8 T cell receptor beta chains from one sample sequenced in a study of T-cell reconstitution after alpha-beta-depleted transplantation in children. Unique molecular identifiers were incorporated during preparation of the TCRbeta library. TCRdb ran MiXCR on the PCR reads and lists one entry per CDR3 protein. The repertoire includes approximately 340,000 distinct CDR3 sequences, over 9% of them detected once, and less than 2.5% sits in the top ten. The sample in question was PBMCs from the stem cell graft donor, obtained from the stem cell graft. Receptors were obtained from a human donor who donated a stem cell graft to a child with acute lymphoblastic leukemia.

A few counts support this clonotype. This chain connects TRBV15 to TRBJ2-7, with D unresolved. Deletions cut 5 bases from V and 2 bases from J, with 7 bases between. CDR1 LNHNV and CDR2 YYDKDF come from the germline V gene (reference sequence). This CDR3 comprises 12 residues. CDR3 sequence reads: CATSPGPYEQYF. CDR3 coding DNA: TGTGCCACCAGCCCGGGCCCCTACGAGCAGTACTTC. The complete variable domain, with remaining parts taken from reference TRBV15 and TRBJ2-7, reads DAMVIQNPRYQVTQFGKPVTLSCSQTLNHNVMYWYQQKSSQAPKLLFHYYDKDFNNEADTPDNFQSRRPNTSFCFLDIRSPGLGDTAMYLCATSPGPYEQYFGPGTRLTVT.

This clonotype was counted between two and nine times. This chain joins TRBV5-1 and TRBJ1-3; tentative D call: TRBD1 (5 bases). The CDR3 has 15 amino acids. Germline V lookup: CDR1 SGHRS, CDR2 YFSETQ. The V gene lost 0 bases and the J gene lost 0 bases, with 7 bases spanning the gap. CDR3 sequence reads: CASSLEGTSGNTIYF. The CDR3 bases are TGCGCCAGCAGCTTGGAGGGGACCTCTGGAAACACCATATATTTT.

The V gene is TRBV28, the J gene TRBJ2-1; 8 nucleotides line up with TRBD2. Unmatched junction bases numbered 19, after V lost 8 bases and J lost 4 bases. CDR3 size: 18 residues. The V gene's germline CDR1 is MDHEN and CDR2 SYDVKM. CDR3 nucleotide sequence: TGTGCCAGCGGAAACGCCCCGTGGAGGGCTAGCGGGTACAATGAGCAGTTCTTC. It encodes CASGNAPWRASGYNEQFF.

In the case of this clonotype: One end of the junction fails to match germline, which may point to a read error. CDR3: CATSDPHRGTANTGDLFF. Written as DNA, the CDR3 is TGTGCCACCAGTGATCCCCACCGCGGGACAGCGAACACCGGGGACCTGTTTTTT. The gene calls are TRBV24-1 and TRBJ2-2, with D perhaps TRBD1 (7 bases). The CDR3 runs 18 residues. Germline V lookup: CDR1 KGHDR, CDR2 SFDVKD.

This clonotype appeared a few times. CDR3 DNA sequence: TGTGCCAGCAGCTCCCGGCTTTGGGGTCAAGAGACCCAGTACTTC. Residues: CASSSRLWGQETQYF. V usage is TRBV12-3 or TRBV12-4 and J usage is TRBJ2-5; D uncertain. V dropped 6 bases and J dropped 2 bases, with 16 bases sitting between them. There are 15 residues in the CDR3.

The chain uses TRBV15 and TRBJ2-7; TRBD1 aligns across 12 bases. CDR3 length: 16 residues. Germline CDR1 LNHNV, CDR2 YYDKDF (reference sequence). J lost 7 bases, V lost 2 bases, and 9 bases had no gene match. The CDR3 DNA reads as TGTGCCACCAGCAGATTTCCGGGACAGGGGGCGGAAGAGCAGTACTTC. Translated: CATSRFPGQGAEEQYF. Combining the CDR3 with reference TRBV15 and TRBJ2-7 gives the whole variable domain DAMVIQNPRYQVTQFGKPVTLSCSQTLNHNVMYWYQQKSSQAPKLLFHYYDKDFNNEADTPDNFQSRRPNTSFCFLDIRSPGLGDTAMYLCATSRFPGQGAEEQYFGPGTRLTVT.

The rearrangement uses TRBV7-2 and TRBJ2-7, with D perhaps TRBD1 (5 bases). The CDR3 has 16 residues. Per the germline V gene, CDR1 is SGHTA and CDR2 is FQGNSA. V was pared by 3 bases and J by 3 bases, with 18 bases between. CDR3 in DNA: TGTGCCAGCAGCTTTGGACACACCGGCCCCATCTACGAGCAGTACTTC. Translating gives CASSFGHTGPIYEQYF.

The CDR3 here is CAISRLAGASTDTQYF. The CDR3 bases are TGTGCCATCAGTCGACTAGCGGGAGCTAGCACAGATACGCAGTATTTT. The chain links TRBV10-3 to TRBJ2-3; 12 bases are a match to TRBD2. The CDR3 length is 16 residues. The V gene end was trimmed by 5 bases and the J gene end by 0 bases; junction bases not matched to a gene: 3. Looked up from germline, CDR1 is ENHRY and CDR2 is SYGVKD.